Following are 18 T cell receptor beta chains from one sample sequenced in a study of cytomegalovirus exposure and HLA in healthy donors. The PCR was carried out with 60 Vbeta primers and 13 Jbeta primers. This table comes from immunoSEQ multiplex PCR, and its TCRdb copy is limited to in-frame clones, with some not included. This table has about 130,000 clones, around four fifths appearing once. Specimen: PBMCs. These TCRs come from a man younger than 35 in good health and CMV-seropositive.

The chain employs TRBV28 and TRBJ2-5, with D possibly matching TRBD1 (5 bases). The V end was cut by 3 bases, the J end by 1 base, with 9 bases between. CDR1 is MDHEN and CDR2 is SYDVKM in the germline V gene. The CDR3 covers 14 residues. The CDR3 bases are TGTGCCAGCAGTTTCAGGGATGGCCAAGAGACCCAGTACTTC. As protein: CASSFRDGQETQYF.

This rearrangement joins TRBV9 to TRBJ2-2; a weak D match, TRBD2 (5 bases). Germline CDR1 and CDR2: SGDLS and YYNGEE. The length of the CDR3 is 15 residues. V was clipped by 6 bases and J by 3 bases, with 15 bases between them. The CDR3 sequence is CASTPGTSYTGELFF. CDR3 nucleotides: TGTGCCAGCACCCCGGGAACCTCCTACACCGGGGAGCTGTTTTTT.

This sequence joins TRBV4-1 and TRBJ1-1; D is perhaps TRBD1 (5 bases). CDR3 length: 17 residues. Trimming took off 0 bases at V and 0 bases at J, with 14 bases between the two ends. Germline loops: CDR1 MGHRA, CDR2 YSYEKL. CDR3 sequence (DNA): TGCGCCAGCAGCCAAGATCCCCCGGAGGGGATGAACACTGAAGCTTTCTTT. Translated, it gives CASSQDPPEGMNTEAFF.

This chain uses TRBV6-1 with TRBJ1-4, with 8 bases matching TRBD1. The germline gives CDR1 MNHNS, CDR2 SASEGT. With V trimmed by 8 bases and J by 0 bases, 2 bases remained unmatched. The CDR3 consists of 14 residues. The CDR3 here is CASWGQATNEKLFF. CDR3 nucleotide sequence: TGTGCCAGCTGGGGACAGGCAACTAATGAAAAACTGTTTTTT.

The chain couples TRBV7-9 to TRBJ2-5; possibly TRBD2 for D (7 bases). Trimming took 5 bases from V and 5 from J, leaving 18 bases between them. The germline V gene has CDR1 SEHNR and CDR2 FQNEAQ (reference sequence). The CDR3 totals 15 residues. In nucleotides, the CDR3 is TGTGCCAGCAGCACCATAGGGGGGGGCCCGGAGACCCAGTACTTC. Residues: CASSTIGGGPETQYF.

The table lists this clone with a count of one. Other DNA sequences in the same sample also yield this CDR3. The rearrangement links TRBV7-3 to TRBJ1-2; 9 bases are a match to TRBD1. After removal of 4 bases from V and 8 bases from J, the junction contained 5 bases not matched to a gene. Germline V gene sequence: CDR1 SGHTA, CDR2 FQGTGA. This CDR3 contains 13 residues. This CDR3 is CASSSGQGEGYTF. The CDR3 region has the DNA TGTGCCAGCAGCTCGGGACAGGGCGAGGGCTACACCTTC.

The CDR3 nucleotides are TGTGCCAGCAGCGCCAATGGACAGGAGAATTCACCCCTCCACTTT. Protein: CASSANGQENSPLHF. This sequence joins TRBV6-1 and TRBJ1-6, with 7 bases identical to TRBD1. The CDR3 is made up of 15 amino acids. The junction had 9 bases not matched to a gene; V was cut back by 6 bases and J by 7 bases. From germline, CDR1 is MNHNS and CDR2 SASEGT.

This clone was counted a single time. The chain links TRBV19 to TRBJ2-7; 8 bases are a match to TRBD2. Germline assignment: CDR1 LNHDA and CDR2 SQIVND (reference sequence). The CDR3 runs 14 residues. Trimming at V came to 5 bases and at J to 3 bases, leaving 6 bases not matched to a gene. Here the CDR3 reads CASSEGLAGYEQYF. In DNA, the CDR3 is TGTGCCAGTAGTGAAGGACTAGCTGGCTACGAGCAGTACTTC.

The chain joins TRBV30 to TRBJ1-2, with D possibly matching TRBD1 (5 bases). Germline V CDR1 and CDR2: GTSNPN, SVGIG (reference sequence). Trimming removed 7 bases from V and 0 bases from J, with 15 bases in between. The CDR3 extends over 14 amino acids. CDR3 protein: CASAGVKTNYGYTF. The DNA of the CDR3 is TGTGCCTCGGCGGGGGTGAAGACTAACTATGGCTACACCTTC.

This clone has just one count. The CDR3, as DNA: TGTGCCAGCAGCCTAGGGACAGTGTCGACGAACGAGCAGTACTTC. This encodes CASSLGTVSTNEQYF. The V call is TRBV6-1, the J call TRBJ2-7; TRBD1 aligns across 7 bases. This CDR3 spans 15 amino acids. Germline values: CDR1 MNHNS, CDR2 SASEGT. V dropped 6 bases and J dropped 5; count of bases not matched to a gene: 13.

V and J are TRBV2 and TRBJ2-7, with TRBD2 matching over 9 bases. The CDR3 is made up of 15 amino acids. Germline V gene data show CDR1 as SNHLY and CDR2 as FYNNEI. The V gene end was trimmed by 4 bases and the J gene end by 2 bases; junction bases not matched to a gene: 6. CDR3 sequence: CASSGAGGAAYEQYF. DNA for the CDR3: TGTGCCAGCAGTGGAGCGGGGGGAGCAGCCTACGAGCAGTACTTC.

This clone was counted a few times. The V and J genes are TRBV2 and TRBJ2-7; 9 bases fit TRBD2. Germline trimming cut 1 base from V and 2 bases from J; bases unmatched to any gene: 3. This CDR3 region has 15 residues. Germline V lookup: CDR1 SNHLY, CDR2 FYNNEI. CDR3 region: CASSEVAGAPYEQYF. The CDR3 DNA reads TGTGCCAGCAGTGAAGTAGCGGGGGCTCCCTACGAGCAGTACTTC.

Written as DNA, the CDR3 is TGTGCCAGCAGTTTAGTTCAGGGGCCGGGATCACCCCTCCACTTT. Residues: CASSLVQGPGSPLHF. This sequence joins TRBV27 and TRBJ1-6, with D possibly TRBD1 on 6 matching bases. This CDR3 contains 15 residues. V was cut by 2 bases and J by 10 bases, with 15 bases left in between. Germline CDR1 MNHEY, CDR2 SMNVEV (reference sequence).

The V gene is TRBV30, the J gene TRBJ2-7, with D maybe TRBD1 (6 bases). Trimming pared 5 bases from V and 4 bases from J, leaving 15 bases between. This CDR3 comprises 13 residues. Looked up from germline, CDR1 is GTSNPN and CDR2 is SVGIG (reference sequence). The CDR3 spells CAWGQLLPYEQYF. CDR3 coding DNA: TGTGCCTGGGGACAGCTATTACCTTACGAGCAGTACTTC.

The chain combines TRBV25-1 with TRBJ1-2, with D perhaps TRBD1 (5 bases). The CDR3 length is 11 residues. V was cut by 5 bases and J by 6 bases, with 7 bases left in between. Per the germline V gene, CDR1 is MGHDK and CDR2 is SYGVNS. CDR3 in DNA: TGTGCCAGCAGTAGGGGTGATGGCTACACCTTC. Amino acid sequence: CASSRGDGYTF.

The rearrangement uses TRBV5-1 and TRBJ2-3; 8 bases fit TRBD1. The junction had 1 base not matched to a gene; V was cut back by 6 bases and J by 1 base. The germline gives CDR1 SGHRS, CDR2 YFSETQ. CDR3 size: 13 residues. The CDR3 bases are TGCGCCAGCACGACAGGGGGCACAGATACGCAGTATTTT. It specifies CASTTGGTDTQYF.

The table lists this clone with a count of one. This chain uses TRBV10-2 with TRBJ2-7; D may be TRBD2 (6 bases). The CDR3 runs to 11 residues. V lost 5 bases and J 6 bases, leaving 8 bases between the germline ends. The germline V gene encodes CDR1 WSHSY and CDR2 SAAADI. CDR3 loop: CASSFGGEQYF. CDR3 coding DNA: TGCGCCAGCAGTTTCGGGGGCGAGCAGTACTTC.

This rearrangement joins TRBV29-1 to TRBJ2-7; 9 bases are shared with TRBD2. The CDR3 totals 14 residues. V lost 3 bases, J lost 7 bases, and 10 bases stayed unmatched. Germline V CDR1 and CDR2: SQVTM, ANQGSEA. CDR3 residues: CSVDIVSGGGEQYF. Here the CDR3 DNA reads TGCAGCGTTGATATTGTTAGCGGGGGCGGGGAGCAGTACTTC.